This T cell receptor (beta chain) derives from a study of blood T cell repertoires in COVID-19. Looking at the study overall: There were acute and convalescent COVID-19 samples, and they came from the United States, Italy and Spain. T cells, B-cell-depleted T cells, or PBMCs provided the cDNA or gDNA that served as material.

J was trimmed by 3 bases and V by 4 bases; bases with no gene match: 3. Looked up from germline, CDR1 is SGHRS and CDR2 is YFSETQ. The CDR3 is 15 amino acids. Only one count was recorded for this clone. Measured with immunoSEQ multiplex PCR; TCRdb has only the in-frame clones, and not every one. Of 240,000 or so clones in the sample, 80% to 90% were seen once. The sample taken for sequencing was peripheral blood. The J gene is TRBJ2-1, the V gene TRBV5-1; 11 nucleotides agree with TRBD2. This receptor was taken from a woman at least 80 years old with COVID-19, enrolled during active disease. As DNA, the CDR3 is TGCGCCAGCAGCCCCACTAGCGGGAGCTACAATGAGCAGTTCTTC. Translated: CASSPTSGSYNEQFF.